The sequence of this TCR beta chain was determined in a study of blood T cell repertoires in COVID-19. The data were produced by immunoSEQ multiplex PCR, yet TCRdb's version contains in-frame clones alone and is incomplete. The data contain 220,000 or so clones, about 91% of them singletons. Clinical history reported by participants formed the basis on which cohorts were assigned. The V and J ends lost 5 bases and 1 base respectively, with 15 bases between them. The germline V gene has CDR1 LNHDA and CDR2 SQIVND (reference sequence). The CDR3 has 16 residues. The TCR was taken from a woman in her forties or fifties with acute COVID-19. V gene TRBV19 combines with J gene TRBJ2-1; possibly TRBD1 for D (5 bases). Sequenced: PBMCs or T cells enriched from blood (not recorded which). The CDR3 coding sequence is TGTGCCAGTAGTCCGGCGCAGGGAAGATCCTACAATGAGCAGTTCTTC. Encoded protein: CASSPAQGRSYNEQFF. The whole variable domain, filled in from reference TRBV19 and TRBJ2-1, reads DGGITQSPKYLFRKEGQNVTLSCEQNLNHDAMYWYRQDPGQGLRLIYYSQIVNDFQKGDIAEGYSVSREKKESFPLTVTSAQKNPTAFYLCASSPAQGRSYNEQFFGPGTRLTVL.